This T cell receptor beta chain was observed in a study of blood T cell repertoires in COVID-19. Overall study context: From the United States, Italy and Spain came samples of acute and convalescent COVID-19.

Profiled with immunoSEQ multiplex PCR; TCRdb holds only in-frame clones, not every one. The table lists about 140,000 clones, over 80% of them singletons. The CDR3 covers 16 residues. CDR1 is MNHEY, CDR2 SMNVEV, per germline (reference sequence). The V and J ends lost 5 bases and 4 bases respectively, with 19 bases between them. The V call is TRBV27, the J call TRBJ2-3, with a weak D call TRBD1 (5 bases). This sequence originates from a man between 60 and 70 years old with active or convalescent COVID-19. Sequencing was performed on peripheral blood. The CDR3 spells CASSNPSGPTSDTQYF. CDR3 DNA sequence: TGTGCCAGCAGTAACCCCTCAGGGCCTACATCAGATACGCAGTATTTT.